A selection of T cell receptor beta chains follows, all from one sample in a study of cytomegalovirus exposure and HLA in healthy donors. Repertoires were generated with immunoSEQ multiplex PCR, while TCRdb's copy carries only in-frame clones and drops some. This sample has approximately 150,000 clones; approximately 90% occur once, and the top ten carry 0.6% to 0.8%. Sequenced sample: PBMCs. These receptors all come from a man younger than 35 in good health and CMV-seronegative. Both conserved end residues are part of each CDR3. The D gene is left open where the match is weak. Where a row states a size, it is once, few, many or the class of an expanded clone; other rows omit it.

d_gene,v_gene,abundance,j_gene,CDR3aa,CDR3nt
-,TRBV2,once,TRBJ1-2,CASSVGMGHEGSF,TGTGCCAGCAGTGTTGGGATGGGACATGAGGGATCCTTC
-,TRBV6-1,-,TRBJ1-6,CASSGPGVSNSPLHF,TGTGCCAGCAGTGGACCCGGGGTCAGCAATTCACCCCTCCACTTT
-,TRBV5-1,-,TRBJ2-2,CASSLVQGGTGELFF,TGCGCCAGCAGCTTGGTACAGGGTGGCACCGGGGAGCTGTTTTTT
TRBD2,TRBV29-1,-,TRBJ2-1,CSVEVEREGRDNEQFF,TGCAGCGTTGAAGTTGAGCGGGAGGGCCGGGACAATGAGCAGTTCTTC
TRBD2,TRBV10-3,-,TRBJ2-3,CAISESGGGSDTQYF,TGTGCCATCAGTGAGTCGGGCGGGGGGTCGGATACGCAGTATTTT
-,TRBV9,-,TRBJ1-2,CASSPKAPGYTF,TGTGCCAGCAGCCCCAAAGCCCCTGGCTACACCTTC
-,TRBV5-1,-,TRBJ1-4,CASSPDWAATNEKLFF,TGCGCCAGCAGTCCGGACTGGGCAGCAACTAATGAAAAACTGTTTTTT
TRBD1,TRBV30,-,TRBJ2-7,CAWSVYGTGNYEQYF,TGTGCCTGGAGTGTATACGGGACAGGAAATTACGAGCAGTACTTC
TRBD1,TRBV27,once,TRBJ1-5,CASSITGTGGSNQPQHF,TGTGCCAGCAGTATCACCGGGACAGGGGGTAGCAATCAGCCCCAGCATTTT
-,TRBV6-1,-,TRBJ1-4,CATSFEALNEKLFF,TGTGCCACCTCATTCGAGGCCCTTAATGAAAAACTGTTTTTT
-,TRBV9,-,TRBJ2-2,CASSVDPAGGRGNTGELFF,TGTGCCAGCAGCGTAGACCCGGCAGGGGGGCGGGGGAACACCGGGGAGCTGTTTTTT
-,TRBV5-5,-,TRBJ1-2,CASSLYRSDYGYTF,TGTGCCAGCAGCTTGTACAGATCCGACTATGGCTACACCTTC
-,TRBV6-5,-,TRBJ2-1,CASRSAGAYNEQFF,TGTGCCAGCAGGTCAGCGGGCGCGTACAATGAGCAGTTCTTC
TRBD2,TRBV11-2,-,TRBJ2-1,CASSLPPGGQDEQFF,TGTGCCAGCAGCCTGCCGCCGGGAGGCCAGGATGAGCAGTTCTTC
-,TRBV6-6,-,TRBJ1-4,CASRLYAGQEEKLFF,TGTGCCAGCAGATTATATGCAGGGCAGGAGGAAAAACTGTTTTTT
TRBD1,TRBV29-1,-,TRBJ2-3,CSVGTGSTDTQYF,TGCAGCGTTGGGACAGGTAGCACAGATACGCAGTATTTT
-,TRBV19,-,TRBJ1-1,CASSRTVENTEAFF,TGTGCCAGTAGTAGGACAGTTGAGAACACTGAAGCTTTCTTT
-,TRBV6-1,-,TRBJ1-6,CASSLTVGNSPLHF,TGTGCCAGCAGTCTGACAGTAGGGAATTCACCCCTCCACTTT
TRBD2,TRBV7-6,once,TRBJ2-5,CASSLAGTSGIWETQYF,TGTGCCAGCAGCTTAGCGGGGACTAGCGGGATCTGGGAGACCCAGTACTTC
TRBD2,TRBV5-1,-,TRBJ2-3,CASSYLTSGGATDTQYF,TGCGCCAGCAGCTACCTGACTAGCGGGGGGGCGACAGATACGCAGTATTTT
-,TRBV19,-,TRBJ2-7,CASSIGRFYEQYF,TGTGCCAGTAGTATTGGTCGGTTCTACGAGCAGTACTTC
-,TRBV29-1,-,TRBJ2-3,CSAEGGTDTQYF,TGCAGCGCCGAAGGGGGCACAGATACGCAGTATTTT
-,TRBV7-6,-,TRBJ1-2,CASSSAGGGSLEKGIYGYTF,TGTGCCAGCAGCTCGGCGGGGGGGGGAAGTTTAGAAAAAGGGATCTATGGCTACACCTTC
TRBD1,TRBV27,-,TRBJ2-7,CASSVLPGQVREYF,TGTGCCAGCAGTGTCCTCCCGGGACAGGTTAGGGAGTACTTC
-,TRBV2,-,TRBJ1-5,CASSLLTGSNQPQHF,TGTGCCAGCAGTCTTTTAACAGGGAGCAATCAGCCCCAGCATTTT
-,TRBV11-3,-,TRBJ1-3,CASSYRENTIYF,TGTGCCAGCAGTTACAGGGAAAACACCATATATTTT
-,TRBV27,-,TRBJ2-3,CASSLTVRGPSTDTQYF,TGTGCCAGCAGTTTAACGGTTAGGGGCCCTAGCACAGATACGCAGTATTTT
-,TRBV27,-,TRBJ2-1,CASRETSNNEQFF,TGTGCCAGCAGGGAGACCAGCAACAATGAGCAGTTCTTC
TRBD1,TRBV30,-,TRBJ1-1,CAWSPTGDTEAFF,TGTGCCTGGAGTCCTACAGGGGACACTGAAGCTTTCTTT